Listed below are T cell receptor beta chains from one sample, sequenced in a study of tumor and adjacent non-tumor tissue in lung cancer. TCRdb fed the multiplex PCR reads into MiXCR, producing one record per CDR3 protein. The sample carries over 130,000 distinct CDR3 sequences, about 71% recorded once. The source material was lung tumor tissue. These TCRs come from a man in his 60s with small cell lung cancer. The CDR3 runs from the conserved cysteine through the conserved F or W. The order of the fields is J gene, clone size, V gene, D gene, CDR3 DNA, CDR3 protein. The D gene is left open where the match is weak. Clone size is given for some rows only: seen once, a few or many times, or a class if the clone is expanded.

J gene: TRBJ2-3
clone size: .
V gene: TRBV11-2
D gene: .
CDR3 DNA: TGTGCCAACAGCTTCCCCCCTTGGGTAGGGAGAAGAGGAGATACGCAGTATTTT
CDR3 protein: CANSFPPWVGRRGDTQYF

J gene: TRBJ2-5
clone size: .
V gene: TRBV11-2
D gene: TRBD1
CDR3 DNA: TGTGCTAGCAGCTCGGACAGGGGGACCCAGTACTTC
CDR3 protein: CASSSDRGTQYF

J gene: TRBJ2-3
clone size: .
V gene: TRBV4-1
D gene: TRBD2
CDR3 DNA: TGCGCCAGCAGCCCGAGGCGGACTAGCAGCACAGATACGCAGTATTTT
CDR3 protein: CASSPRRTSSTDTQYF

J gene: TRBJ2-7
clone size: .
V gene: TRBV5-6
D gene: TRBD1
CDR3 DNA: TGTGCCAGCAGCTTGGTCGTACAGGGGAACGAGCAGTACTTC
CDR3 protein: CASSLVVQGNEQYF

J gene: TRBJ2-1
clone size: .
V gene: TRBV6-1
D gene: TRBD2
CDR3 DNA: TGTGCCAGCAGTACCGGGACTAGCGGGAGATGGTTGTTCTTC
CDR3 protein: CASSTGTSGRWLFF

J gene: TRBJ1-1
clone size: .
V gene: TRBV11-3
D gene: .
CDR3 DNA: TGTGCCAGCAACTTGGAGGGAGGGACTGAAGCTTTATTT
CDR3 protein: CASNLEGGTEALF

J gene: TRBJ2-1
clone size: .
V gene: TRBV18
D gene: .
CDR3 DNA: TGTGCCAGCTCACCAATCTTGACGGGGGTCGGTGAGCAGTTCTTC
CDR3 protein: CASSPILTGVGEQFF

J gene: TRBJ2-5
clone size: few
V gene: TRBV6-2/TRBV6-3
D gene: .
CDR3 DNA: TGTGCCAGCAGTTCCCTGGAGGGAACACAAGAGACCCAGTACTTC
CDR3 protein: CASSSLEGTQETQYF

J gene: TRBJ2-2
clone size: .
V gene: TRBV18
D gene: TRBD2
CDR3 DNA: TGTGCCAGCTCGACCAGCGGGAGCGGCACCGGGGAACTGTTTTTT
CDR3 protein: CASSTSGSGTGELFF

J gene: TRBJ2-1
clone size: .
V gene: TRBV6-2/TRBV6-3
D gene: .
CDR3 DNA: TGTGTCAGCAGTTACCGGTTGGGGGCTAAGGTTGAGCAGTTCTTC
CDR3 protein: CVSSYRLGAKVEQFF

J gene: TRBJ2-7
clone size: many
V gene: TRBV12-3/TRBV12-4
D gene: .
CDR3 DNA: TGTGCCAGCAGTTTAATAGAAGGATACGAGCAGTACTTC
CDR3 protein: CASSLIEGYEQYF

J gene: TRBJ2-1
clone size: .
V gene: TRBV28
D gene: .
CDR3 DNA: TGTGCCAGCAGTCCCCTCCCGGCTATCTCCTACAATGAGCAGTTCTTC
CDR3 protein: CASSPLPAISYNEQFF

J gene: TRBJ1-2
clone size: few
V gene: TRBV28
D gene: .
CDR3 DNA: TGTGCCAGCAGGTCCAGGGACTATGGCTACACCTTC
CDR3 protein: CASRSRDYGYTF

J gene: TRBJ2-5
clone size: few
V gene: TRBV4-2
D gene: TRBD2
CDR3 DNA: TGTGCCAGCAGCCAAGTCGCTAGCGGGGAAGAGACCCAGAACTTC
CDR3 protein: CASSQVASGEETQNF

J gene: TRBJ2-1
clone size: .
V gene: TRBV28
D gene: .
CDR3 DNA: TGTGCCAGCAACGCACCCGGGACTCCAAACAATGAGCAGTTCTTC
CDR3 protein: CASNAPGTPNNEQFF

J gene: TRBJ2-3
clone size: .
V gene: TRBV29-1
D gene: TRBD2
CDR3 DNA: TGCAGCGTCCTCCTGGCGGGAGGGGGCACAGATACGCAGTATTTT
CDR3 protein: CSVLLAGGGTDTQYF

J gene: TRBJ2-2
clone size: .
V gene: TRBV5-1
D gene: .
CDR3 DNA: TGCGCTAACAGCTTCACTGGCGCTATCCTAGGCGGGGATCTGTTTTTT
CDR3 protein: CANSFTGAILGGDLFF

J gene: TRBJ1-4
clone size: medium-sized
V gene: TRBV12-3/TRBV12-4
D gene: .
CDR3 DNA: TGTGCCAGCGCTGTGAGGGTTGGAGAAAAACTGTTTTTT
CDR3 protein: CASAVRVGEKLFF

J gene: TRBJ1-1
clone size: .
V gene: TRBV11-3
D gene: .
CDR3 DNA: TGTGGCTGCAATAAGGAGGGGGGCACTGAAGCTTTCTTT
CDR3 protein: CGCNKEGGTEAFF

J gene: TRBJ1-1
clone size: .
V gene: TRBV5-5
D gene: .
CDR3 DNA: TGTGTCAGCAGCGGCGGGCCTATGAACACTGAAGCTTTCTTT
CDR3 protein: CVSSGGPMNTEAFF

J gene: TRBJ1-5
clone size: .
V gene: TRBV7-8
D gene: .
CDR3 DNA: TGTGCCAGCAGCTTGGGGGGGGCCCATCAGCCCCAGCATTTT
CDR3 protein: CASSLGGAHQPQHF

J gene: TRBJ2-2
clone size: .
V gene: TRBV5-4
D gene: .
CDR3 DNA: TGTGCCAGCAGCTTTGGAGGGAAAAGCTGGAGCTCTGGGGAGCTGTTTTTT
CDR3 protein: CASSFGGKSWSSGELFF

J gene: TRBJ2-1
clone size: .
V gene: TRBV11-1
D gene: TRBD1
CDR3 DNA: TGTGCTAACAGCCCAGACAGGGGGCGAATTTACAATGAGCGGTTCTTC
CDR3 protein: CANSPDRGRIYNERFF

J gene: TRBJ2-7
clone size: .
V gene: TRBV20-1
D gene: .
CDR3 DNA: TGCAGTGCCCATAGCGGCCGACACTCCTACGAGCAGTACTTC
CDR3 protein: CSAHSGRHSYEQYF

J gene: TRBJ2-1
clone size: .
V gene: TRBV20-1
D gene: TRBD1
CDR3 DNA: TGCAGTGCGCGGAACCCCGGGACAGGTTCGTCTGAGCAGTTCTTC
CDR3 protein: CSARNPGTGSSEQFF

J gene: TRBJ2-2
clone size: .
V gene: TRBV11-2
D gene: .
CDR3 DNA: TGTGCCCGCAGCTTATTCCTCGGCAACACCGGGGTGCTGTTTTTT
CDR3 protein: CARSLFLGNTGVLFF

J gene: TRBJ2-3
clone size: .
V gene: TRBV5-6
D gene: .
CDR3 DNA: TGTGCCCGCAGCAACATGGCAGGTAATCAGCCCCAGTATTTT
CDR3 protein: CARSNMAGNQPQYF

J gene: TRBJ1-5
clone size: few
V gene: TRBV20-1
D gene: TRBD1
CDR3 DNA: TGCAGTGCTTCAACAGGGGATCAGCCCCAGCATTTT
CDR3 protein: CSASTGDQPQHF

J gene: TRBJ2-1
clone size: .
V gene: TRBV5-4
D gene: TRBD1
CDR3 DNA: TGTGCCAGCAGCTTGGTGATGACAGGGGGAAATGAGCAGTTCTTC
CDR3 protein: CASSLVMTGGNEQFF

J gene: TRBJ2-7
clone size: .
V gene: TRBV19
D gene: TRBD2
CDR3 DNA: TGTGCCAGTAGTTCCCGAGGCGGGAGTATGGCCTACGAGAAGTACTTC
CDR3 protein: CASSSRGGSMAYEKYF

J gene: TRBJ2-2
clone size: .
V gene: TRBV18
D gene: .
CDR3 DNA: TGTGCCAGCTCACCACAGGGAGCCGGGGAGCTGTTTTTT
CDR3 protein: CASSPQGAGELFF

J gene: TRBJ1-5
clone size: .
V gene: TRBV6-6
D gene: .
CDR3 DNA: TGTGCCAGCAGGATAGGGGGGGACAATCAGCCCCAGCATTTT
CDR3 protein: CASRIGGDNQPQHF